One T cell receptor beta chain is described in this entry. The antigen is not known. Time point meaning: newly diagnosed GD, antithyroid drugs for less than 3 months. Scientists built the TCR library using RNA that was extracted from PBMCs. The patients were drawn from one endocrinology department in Xi'an, China. Arm-PCR with iRepertoire HTBI primers amplified the CDR3 regions for these TCR beta libraries. TCRdb processed the multiplex PCR reads anew with MiXCR; each CDR3 protein has one entry. Of approximately 350,000 distinct CDR3 sequences listed, around 16% are singletons. The sample comes from a study of regulatory T cells in long-lasting Graves disease. General study results and limits: The number of shared public clonotypes was higher in persistent patients (roughly 2,800) than new patients (966).

With 0 bases removed from V and 8 bases from J, the gap between germline ends came to 10 bases. The CDR3 sequence is 13 residues long. Germline CDR1 SGHRS, CDR2 YFSETQ. This sample also appeared in a second study, on T cells in Graves' hyperthyroidism and ophthalmopathy. That work adds: HTBI primers were used for first-round RT-PCR of the TCR CDR3. Prediction of ophthalmopathy progression came a median roughly 7.1 months pre-onset.

This receptor was obtained from a woman younger than 30 with Graves disease. Sequenced here: peripheral blood mononuclear cells (PBMCs), sampled at new diagnosis, from a patient treated with antithyroid drugs. The J gene is TRBJ2-3, the V gene TRBV5-1; the D gene is possibly TRBD2 (5 bases). The DNA for the CDR3 is TGCGCCAGCAGCTTGGGGGAGTCAGGTACGCAGTATTTT. Its translation: CASSLGESGTQYF.